A selection of T cell receptor beta chains follows, all from one sample in a study of T cells in Graves' hyperthyroidism and ophthalmopathy. TCRdb analysed the multiplex PCR reads with MiXCR anew, one entry per CDR3 protein. The sample lists about 610,000 distinct CDR3 sequences; more than 45% were seen once. Sequenced: peripheral blood or thyroid tissue (not recorded which). These receptors were collected from a woman aged 18-29 years with Graves' hyperthyroidism. The CDR3 runs from the conserved cysteine through the conserved F or W. The order of the fields is J gene, clone size, V gene, D gene, CDR3 protein, CDR3 DNA. A D gene is named only where the DNA matches it firmly. Clone size, where shown, is once, few, many, or a class for clones that have expanded.

J gene: TRBJ1-1
clone size: .
V gene: TRBV29-1
D gene: .
CDR3 protein: CSGTAVDTEAFF
CDR3 DNA: TGCAGCGGGACAGCCGTCGACACTGAAGCTTTCTTT

J gene: TRBJ2-1
clone size: .
V gene: TRBV12-3/TRBV12-4
D gene: TRBD2
CDR3 protein: CASSFGGAGANEQFF
CDR3 DNA: TGTGCCAGCAGTTTTGGTGGAGCGGGAGCCAATGAGCAGTTCTTC

J gene: TRBJ2-7
clone size: .
V gene: TRBV7-6
D gene: TRBD2
CDR3 protein: CASSRGGTSGREQYF
CDR3 DNA: TGTGCCAGCAGCAGGGGGGGGACTAGCGGGAGAGAGCAGTACTTC

J gene: TRBJ1-2
clone size: many
V gene: TRBV27
D gene: .
CDR3 protein: CASSLAPAGYGYTF
CDR3 DNA: TGTGCCAGCAGTTTGGCCCCCGCCGGCTATGGCTACACCTTC

J gene: TRBJ1-4
clone size: many
V gene: TRBV29-1
D gene: .
CDR3 protein: CSLGGQTLFF
CDR3 DNA: TGCAGCCTCGGTGGGCAGACACTGTTTTTT

J gene: TRBJ1-2
clone size: few
V gene: TRBV29-1
D gene: .
CDR3 protein: CSAPQPNYGYTF
CDR3 DNA: TGCAGCGCCCCTCAGCCAAACTATGGCTACACCTTC

J gene: TRBJ1-2
clone size: few
V gene: TRBV24-1
D gene: .
CDR3 protein: CATSDTQDNYGYTF
CDR3 DNA: TGTGCCACCAGTGACACACAGGATAACTATGGCTACACCTTC

J gene: TRBJ1-1
clone size: many
V gene: TRBV25-1
D gene: TRBD1
CDR3 protein: CASSEVTGKTEAFF
CDR3 DNA: TGTGCCAGCAGTGAGGTGACAGGGAAGACTGAAGCTTTCTTT

J gene: TRBJ2-5
clone size: .
V gene: TRBV7-2
D gene: TRBD1
CDR3 protein: CASSFGGTGF
CDR3 DNA: TGTGCCAGCAGCTTTGGAGGGACAGGGTTC

J gene: TRBJ1-2
clone size: many
V gene: TRBV29-1
D gene: .
CDR3 protein: CSVAVGQNYGYTF
CDR3 DNA: TGCAGCGTTGCGGTCGGACAGAACTATGGCTACACCTTC

J gene: TRBJ1-3
clone size: many
V gene: TRBV7-8
D gene: .
CDR3 protein: CASSLDWGLSSGNTIYF
CDR3 DNA: TGTGCCAGCAGCTTAGACTGGGGCCTCAGCTCTGGAAACACCATATATTTT

J gene: TRBJ2-7
clone size: .
V gene: TRBV2
D gene: TRBD2
CDR3 protein: CASRVGTSGRYSPDYEQYF
CDR3 DNA: TGTGCCAGCAGGGTGGGGACTAGCGGGAGGTATTCCCCCGACTACGAGCAGTACTTC

J gene: TRBJ2-1
clone size: many
V gene: TRBV29-1
D gene: TRBD2
CDR3 protein: CSTSGRLNNEQFF
CDR3 DNA: TGCAGCACTAGCGGGAGGCTAAACAATGAGCAGTTCTTC

J gene: TRBJ2-4
clone size: .
V gene: TRBV7-9
D gene: TRBD1
CDR3 protein: CASSSGRDRENIQYF
CDR3 DNA: TGTGCCAGCAGCTCGGGCCGGGACAGAGAAAACATTCAGTACTTC

J gene: TRBJ1-5
clone size: once
V gene: TRBV20-1
D gene: .
CDR3 protein: CSASRGGSIPSPQHF
CDR3 DNA: TGCAGTGCCAGCCGCGGTGGGAGCATCCCTTCGCCCCAGCATTTT

J gene: TRBJ2-1
clone size: few
V gene: TRBV19
D gene: TRBD2
CDR3 protein: CASRIAGGPHNEQFF
CDR3 DNA: TGTGCCAGTAGGATAGCGGGAGGGCCCCACAATGAGCAGTTCTTC

J gene: TRBJ2-5
clone size: .
V gene: TRBV7-9
D gene: TRBD2
CDR3 protein: CASSQDRTGGETQYF
CDR3 DNA: TGCGCCAGCAGCCAAGATAGGACGGGAGGGGAGACCCAGTACTTC

J gene: TRBJ2-2
clone size: .
V gene: TRBV6-4
D gene: TRBD2
CDR3 protein: CASSASGSTGELFF
CDR3 DNA: TGTGCCAGCAGTGCTAGCGGGAGCACCGGGGAGCTGTTTTTT

J gene: TRBJ2-7
clone size: many
V gene: TRBV29-1
D gene: TRBD2
CDR3 protein: CSVGLAGPYEQYF
CDR3 DNA: TGCAGCGTCGGACTAGCGGGACCTTACGAGCAGTACTTC

J gene: TRBJ2-7
clone size: few
V gene: TRBV2
D gene: TRBD2
CDR3 protein: CASSGGLASYEQYF
CDR3 DNA: TGTGCCAGCAGTGGCGGACTAGCGTCATACGAGCAGTACTTC

J gene: TRBJ2-1
clone size: many
V gene: TRBV2
D gene: .
CDR3 protein: CASSESLDTEQFF
CDR3 DNA: TGTGCCAGCAGTGAATCGCTAGACACTGAGCAGTTCTTC

J gene: TRBJ2-1
clone size: few
V gene: TRBV20-1
D gene: .
CDR3 protein: CSARGHPNNEQFF
CDR3 DNA: TGCAGTGCTAGAGGCCACCCGAACAATGAGCAGTTCTTC

J gene: TRBJ1-1
clone size: many
V gene: TRBV13
D gene: .
CDR3 protein: CASSPPEAFF
CDR3 DNA: TGTGCCAGCAGCCCGCCTGAAGCTTTCTTT

J gene: TRBJ1-2
clone size: once
V gene: TRBV2
D gene: .
CDR3 protein: CARTEGTYSGNTF
CDR3 DNA: TGTGCCCGGACAGAAGGGACCTACTCTGGAAACACCTTC

J gene: TRBJ1-5
clone size: few
V gene: TRBV27
D gene: .
CDR3 protein: CASSLSYGGNQPQHF
CDR3 DNA: TGTGCCAGCAGTTTATCCTACGGGGGCAATCAGCCCCAGCATTTT

J gene: TRBJ2-5
clone size: many
V gene: TRBV2
D gene: TRBD1
CDR3 protein: CASSAWTGKETQYF
CDR3 DNA: TGTGCCAGCAGTGCCTGGACAGGGAAAGAGACCCAGTACTTC

J gene: TRBJ1-1
clone size: few
V gene: TRBV6-6
D gene: .
CDR3 protein: CASRPGGPNTEAFF
CDR3 DNA: TGTGCCAGCAGACCCGGAGGGCCGAACACTGAAGCTTTCTTT

J gene: TRBJ1-1
clone size: few
V gene: TRBV3-1
D gene: TRBD1
CDR3 protein: CASSQERWDRGKLNTEAFF
CDR3 DNA: TGTGCCAGCAGCCAAGAACGGTGGGACAGGGGGAAGTTGAACACTGAAGCTTTCTTT

J gene: TRBJ2-5
clone size: .
V gene: TRBV29-1
D gene: .
CDR3 protein: CSAAGKVLRAVDETQYF
CDR3 DNA: TGCAGCGCGGCCGGGAAGGTGCTACGGGCGGTTGATGAGACCCAGTACTTC

J gene: TRBJ1-4
clone size: .
V gene: TRBV6-1
D gene: .
CDR3 protein: CAISEAAGVNEKLFF
CDR3 DNA: TGTGCCATCAGTGAAGCGGCGGGCGTCAATGAAAAACTGTTTTTT

J gene: TRBJ1-1
clone size: .
V gene: TRBV7-3
D gene: .
CDR3 protein: CASGLTRRDTEAFF
CDR3 DNA: TGTGCCAGCGGCTTAACAAGGCGGGACACTGAAGCTTTCTTT

J gene: TRBJ2-5
clone size: .
V gene: TRBV7-9
D gene: TRBD2
CDR3 protein: CASSSQGTRQETQYF
CDR3 DNA: TGTGCCAGCAGCTCGCAGGGGACTAGACAAGAGACCCAGTACTTC

J gene: TRBJ2-7
clone size: .
V gene: TRBV6-1
D gene: TRBD2
CDR3 protein: CASSAPAGFSYEQYF
CDR3 DNA: TGTGCCAGCAGTGCTCCAGCGGGATTTTCCTACGAGCAGTACTTC

J gene: TRBJ2-5
clone size: many
V gene: TRBV12-3/TRBV12-4
D gene: .
CDR3 protein: CASSPTDSIQETQYF
CDR3 DNA: TGTGCCAGCAGTCCGACGGACAGTATACAAGAGACCCAGTACTTC

J gene: TRBJ2-5
clone size: many
V gene: TRBV29-1
D gene: TRBD1
CDR3 protein: CSTGQGGETQYF
CDR3 DNA: TGCAGCACCGGACAGGGTGGAGAGACCCAGTACTTC

J gene: TRBJ1-1
clone size: .
V gene: TRBV5-1
D gene: TRBD1
CDR3 protein: CASRAGTGGTEAFF
CDR3 DNA: TGCGCCAGCAGGGCGGGGACAGGGGGCACTGAAGCTTTCTTT

J gene: TRBJ2-7
clone size: many
V gene: TRBV5-1
D gene: TRBD2
CDR3 protein: CASSLGRESYEQYF
CDR3 DNA: TGCGCCAGCAGCTTGGGGCGGGAGAGCTACGAGCAGTACTTC

J gene: TRBJ1-5
clone size: many
V gene: TRBV4-2
D gene: .
CDR3 protein: CASSHNEGAFQPQHF
CDR3 DNA: TGTGCCAGCAGCCATAACGAGGGTGCTTTTCAGCCCCAGCATTTT

J gene: TRBJ2-7
clone size: .
V gene: TRBV2
D gene: .
CDR3 protein: CASSQSMNF
CDR3 DNA: TGTGCCAGCAGCCAGAGCATGAACTTC

J gene: TRBJ2-6
clone size: many
V gene: TRBV7-2
D gene: .
CDR3 protein: CASSGAGRYLSGANVLTF
CDR3 DNA: TGTGCCAGCAGTGGGGCAGGGAGGTATCTTTCTGGGGCCAACGTCCTGACTTTC

J gene: TRBJ1-1
clone size: many
V gene: TRBV19
D gene: .
CDR3 protein: CASSSQATNTEAFF
CDR3 DNA: TGTGCCAGTAGTTCACAGGCGACGAACACTGAAGCTTTCTTT

J gene: TRBJ2-6
clone size: many
V gene: TRBV29-1
D gene: .
CDR3 protein: CSVDEGSGANVLTF
CDR3 DNA: TGCAGCGTTGATGAAGGATCTGGGGCCAACGTCCTGACTTTC

J gene: TRBJ2-6
clone size: .
V gene: TRBV29-1
D gene: .
CDR3 protein: CSINRESGANVLTF
CDR3 DNA: TGCAGCATAAACAGGGAAAGTGGGGCCAACGTCCTGACTTTC

J gene: TRBJ2-5
clone size: many
V gene: TRBV15
D gene: TRBD1
CDR3 protein: CATSSVLLTGAPQYF
CDR3 DNA: TGTGCCACCAGCAGCGTCCTTCTGACAGGGGCGCCCCAGTACTTC

J gene: TRBJ2-7
clone size: many
V gene: TRBV20-1
D gene: TRBD2
CDR3 protein: CSVHPGTSGRYEQYF
CDR3 DNA: TGCAGTGTCCATCCCGGGACTAGCGGGAGGTACGAGCAGTACTTC

J gene: TRBJ2-7
clone size: many
V gene: TRBV29-1
D gene: .
CDR3 protein: CSVEDRPYEQYF
CDR3 DNA: TGCAGCGTTGAAGATCGGCCCTACGAGCAGTACTTC

J gene: TRBJ1-1
clone size: many
V gene: TRBV27
D gene: .
CDR3 protein: CASSASGLNTEAFF
CDR3 DNA: TGTGCCAGCAGTGCCTCAGGATTGAACACTGAAGCTTTCTTT